The 9 T cell receptor beta chains given below trace back to one sample, sequenced in a study of blood T cell repertoires in COVID-19. Produced via immunoSEQ multiplex PCR; TCRdb's table is partial and in-frame only. Found here are 200,000 to 300,000 clones, about 85% of them singletons; the top ten hold approximately 3.3%. The sequencing input was peripheral blood. The receptor source for this set is a man aged 18 to 29 with active or convalescent COVID-19.

The sample holds a few counts of this clone. The rearrangement uses TRBV7-9 and TRBJ2-7; 8 positions match TRBD2. The CDR3 covers 15 residues. CDR1 is SEHNR, CDR2 FQNEAQ, per germline (reference sequence). Trimming took 5 bases from V and 3 from J; bases not matched to a gene: 9. The CDR3, as DNA: TGTGCCAGCAGCCCACACGGAGCGGGGGTCTACGAGCAGTACTTC. It is translated as CASSPHGAGVYEQYF.

The gene calls are TRBV20-1 and TRBJ2-3, with D possibly matching TRBD2 (5 bases). The CDR3 runs 12 residues. Trimming cost V 3 bases and J 6 bases, with 10 bases left between them. Germline V CDR1 and CDR2: DFQATT, SNEGSKA (reference sequence). The CDR3 reads CSASISSDTQYF. CDR3 nucleotides: TGCAGTGCTAGTATCTCTAGCGATACGCAGTATTTT.

The V gene is TRBV28, the J gene TRBJ2-2, with TRBD1 identical over 7 bases. The ends lost 6 bases at V and 5 bases at J; junction bases unmatched: 12. This CDR3 contains 16 residues. CDR1 and CDR2 from the germline V gene are MDHEN and SYDVKM. In DNA form, the CDR3 reads TGTGCCAGCAGAATAACAGGGGTTGGAAGAACCGGGGAGCTGTTTTTT. This sequence encodes CASRITGVGRTGELFF.

This clone came up once. The J gene is TRBJ1-1, the V gene TRBV7-9, with 8 bases identical to TRBD1. CDR3 length: 13 amino acids. After removal of 7 bases from V and 11 bases from J, the junction contained 12 bases not matched to a gene. CDR1 and CDR2 from the germline V gene are SEHNR and FQNEAQ (reference sequence). DNA for the CDR3: TGTGCCAGCACGTTGGACAGGGCCCCCGAGGCTTTCTTT. Protein sequence: CASTLDRAPEAFF.

This chain joins TRBV6-2 or TRBV6-3 and TRBJ2-5, with 7 nucleotides matching TRBD1. From germline, CDR1 is MNHEY and CDR2 SVGEGT. Unmatched junction bases numbered 9, after V lost 2 bases and J lost 3 bases. The CDR3 covers 16 residues. This CDR3 is CASSYRDRVFEETQYF. In nucleotides, the CDR3 is TGTGCCAGCAGTTACCGAGACAGGGTTTTTGAAGAGACCCAGTACTTC.

The chain carries TRBV2 and TRBJ2-3; D call uncertain. Germline V gives CDR1 SNHLY, CDR2 FYNNEI. This CDR3 region has 14 residues. The V end lost 0 bases, the J end lost 6 bases, and 10 bases lay between the germline ends. Here the CDR3 reads CASSEAEYSDTQYF. Written as DNA, the CDR3 is TGTGCCAGCAGTGAAGCGGAGTACTCTGATACGCAGTATTTT.

The V call is TRBV9, the J call TRBJ2-5; 9 bases align to TRBD2. Germline CDR1 is SGDLS and CDR2 is YYNGEE. V was pared by 4 bases and J by 3 bases, with 4 bases of the junction left unmatched. This CDR3 region has 14 residues. The CDR3 nucleotides read TGTGCCAGCAGCCTGGGACTAGCAGAAGAGACCCAGTACTTC. This codes for CASSLGLAEETQYF.

The chain combines TRBV7-9 with TRBJ2-1, with 7 bases identical to TRBD1. The germline CDR1 and CDR2 sequences are SEHNR and FQNEAQ (reference sequence). This CDR3 is built from 15 residues. V shed 8 bases and J 6 bases; nucleotides not matched to a gene: 13. The CDR3 here is CASRAGGPGRNEQFF. CDR3 bases: TGTGCCAGCCGGGCAGGGGGACCAGGGCGCAATGAGCAGTTCTTC. Based on the CDR3 plus reference TRBV7-9 and TRBJ2-1, the full variable domain is DTGVSQNPRHKITKRGQNVTFRCDPISEHNRLYWYRQTLGQGPEFLTYFQNEAQLEKSRLLSDRFSAERPKGSFSTLEIQRTEQGDSAMYLCASRAGGPGRNEQFFGPGTRLTVL.

The chain couples TRBV5-4 to TRBJ1-1, with D tentatively TRBD1 (6 bases). Germline CDR1 and CDR2: SGHNT and YYREEE (reference sequence). This CDR3 is 14 amino acids long. V was trimmed by 9 bases and J by 1 base, leaving 16 bases between them. The CDR3 sequence: CATFQGRANTEAFF. In nucleotides, the CDR3 is TGTGCCACATTTCAGGGGAGGGCGAACACTGAAGCTTTCTTT. Looking up the rest from reference TRBV5-4 and TRBJ1-1 gives the full variable domain: ETGVTQSPTHLIKTRGQQVTLRCSSQSGHNTVSWYQQALGQGPQFIFQYYREEENGRGNFPPRFSGLQFPNYSSELNVNALELDDSALYLCATFQGRANTEAFFGQGTRLTVV.